The sequence of this TCR beta chain was determined in a study of Ad26.COV2.S vaccination and SARS-CoV-2 variants. At the level of the study: Administration of Ad26.COV2.S was intramuscular, either once or twice 56 days apart. Findings and limits, study-wide: The TCR-based breadth and depth measures might underestimate overall T cell responses. Non-spike TCR breadth did not differ much between vaccine and placebo recipients.

Treatment reported: some 20 received Ad26.COV2.S at low or high dose, single or two shots; several received placebo; per-sample allocation not given. After the first vaccine or placebo injection, samples were drawn on day 63. The CDR3 contains 12 residues. Trimming stripped 8 bases from V and 1 base from J, with 8 bases between. Germline lookup yields CDR1 MGHDK and CDR2 SYGVNS. Notes on this clone: The target antigen is unknown.

Clones were read by immunoSEQ multiplex PCR, and TCRdb kept only the in-frame ones, dropping some. In the table there are hundreds of thousands of clones, about nine tenths of which are singletons. This receptor was obtained from a person between 18 and 65 years old who received the Ad26.COV2.S COVID-19 vaccine or a placebo. The starting material was peripheral blood, obtained in a trial of Ad26.COV2.S vaccine versus placebo. This chain connects TRBV25-1 to TRBJ1-1; unclear D gene. The CDR3 nucleotides read TGTGCCAGCTTGAGTTGGAACACTGAAGCTTTCTTT. This translates into CASLSWNTEAFF.